These T cell receptor beta chains were read from a single sample in a study of blood T cell repertoires in COVID-19. Here immunoSEQ multiplex PCR was the method, and the copy in TCRdb shows in-frame clones only, minus some. The table has 140,000 to 150,000 clones, more than 80% seen once. The sequenced material came from peripheral blood. All receptors derive from a human donor in a cohort sampled during active COVID-19. CDR3s include the opening cysteine and the closing phenylalanine or tryptophan. D genes are given only for firm matches. For some rows the clone size is stated as once, few or many, or as a class when expanded; others skip it.

d_gene	abundance	v_gene	j_gene	CDR3nt	CDR3aa
-	-	TRBV6-5	TRBJ1-4	TGTGCCAGCAGGACAGCACTCGCAACTAATGAAAAACTGTTTTTT	CASRTALATNEKLFF
TRBD1	-	TRBV10-3	TRBJ1-4	TGTGCCATCAGTGGACAGGGAGATTATGAAAAACTGTTTTTT	CAISGQGDYEKLFF
-	-	TRBV10-2	TRBJ1-3	TGCGCCAGCAGTGATAGGGGTACTGGAAACACCATATATTTT	CASSDRGTGNTIYF
-	-	TRBV28	TRBJ1-2	TGTGCCAGCAGTTTACGGTATGGCTACACCTTC	CASSLRYGYTF
TRBD1	-	TRBV28	TRBJ1-1	TGTGCCAGCAGTCCGAGGGGGCCCGGGGTCACTGAAGCTTTCTTT	CASSPRGPGVTEAFF
TRBD2	-	TRBV30	TRBJ2-3	TGTGCCTGGAGGACTCGGGGGGTGAGGGTAAGCACAGATACGCAGTATTTT	CAWRTRGVRVSTDTQYF
-	-	TRBV5-1	TRBJ2-5	TGCGCCAGCAGCTTGGGATATCAGGGATGGCGGGAGACCCAGTACTTC	CASSLGYQGWRETQYF
TRBD2	-	TRBV5-1	TRBJ2-3	TGCGCCAGCAGCTTGAGCGCGGGAGTAATGGATACGCAGTATTTT	CASSLSAGVMDTQYF
-	-	TRBV6-5	TRBJ2-2	TGTGCCAGCAGTTACTCCGGGAACACCGGGGAGCTGTTTTTT	CASSYSGNTGELFF
-	-	TRBV3-1/TRBV3-2	TRBJ1-5	TGTGCCAGCAGCCAAGATGCGGCAGAAGATCAGCCCCAGCATTTT	CASSQDAAEDQPQHF
TRBD1	-	TRBV28	TRBJ2-3	TGTGCCAGCAGTTCCGGGACAGGGGTAACAGATACGCAGTATTTT	CASSSGTGVTDTQYF
TRBD1	-	TRBV5-1	TRBJ1-1	TGCGCCAGCAGCTTGGGACAGGGGATGACTGAAGCTTTCTTT	CASSLGQGMTEAFF
-	-	TRBV12-3/TRBV12-4	TRBJ1-1	TGTGCCAGCAGCCTAGGGAGGAACACTGAAGCTTTCTTT	CASSLGRNTEAFF
TRBD1	-	TRBV5-4	TRBJ2-3	TGTGCCAGCAGCCCGGGACAGAGCACAGATACGCAGTATTTT	CASSPGQSTDTQYF
TRBD1	-	TRBV28	TRBJ1-1	TGTGCCAGCAGACGGGACAGGGGGCGGCTTGAAGCTTTCTTT	CASRRDRGRLEAFF
-	-	TRBV3-1/TRBV3-2	TRBJ2-1	TGTGCCAGCAGCCAAACTCCTACGGTAAGTGAGCAGTTCTTC	CASSQTPTVSEQFF
-	-	TRBV19	TRBJ2-3	TGTGCCAGTACAGCGGGCCCTAGCACAGATACGCAGTATTTT	CASTAGPSTDTQYF
-	few	TRBV7-9	TRBJ1-2	TGTGCCAGCAGCCTACAGGCCGGCTACACCTTC	CASSLQAGYTF
-	-	TRBV3-1/TRBV3-2	TRBJ1-3	TGTGCCAGCAGCCTACGACGGATGACGACAGCCACCTCTGGAAACACCATATATTTT	CASSLRRMTTATSGNTIYF
TRBD1	few	TRBV5-1	TRBJ1-5	TGCGCCAGCAGCTTGGGGACAGGGGTTGTTGGTCAGCCCCAGCATTTT	CASSLGTGVVGQPQHF
TRBD2	-	TRBV28	TRBJ2-7	TGTGCCAGCAGTTTACGCCTACGGCGGGGGGGCTTGGGCGAGCAGTACTTC	CASSLRLRRGGLGEQYF
TRBD2	-	TRBV5-1	TRBJ2-5	TGCGCCAGCAGCCCGAAGACTAGCGGGAGAAGAGAGACCCAGTACTTC	CASSPKTSGRRETQYF